This T cell receptor (beta chain) was retrieved from a study of CD8 T cells in Susac syndrome. Random hexamers were used to reverse transcribe an amount of roughly 0.45 to 1 ug RNA. Across 54 Vbeta and 13 Jbeta, TCR beta CDR3 was amplified with immunoSEQ multiplex PCR. One entry per CDR3 protein, called by TCRdb with MiXCR from the immunoSEQ multiplex PCR reads. The sample has 190,000 or so distinct CDR3 sequences, roughly 95% seen once. TCR beta was sequenced from blood CD8+ and CD4+ T cells. TEMRA cells were FACS-enriched, while CD8+ and CD4+ T cells were negatively isolated. V was pared by 4 bases and J by 2 bases, with 10 bases between. This CDR3 comprises 14 residues. The germline V gene has CDR1 SGHAT and CDR2 FQNNGV. This clonotype was found once.

The sequence was obtained from a human donor with multiple sclerosis. The specimen sequenced was CD4+ T cells from PBMCs. The V call is TRBV11-2, the J call TRBJ2-3, with D tentatively TRBD1 (6 bases). CDR3 residues: CASSSRDTTDTQYF. The CDR3 nucleotides are TGTGCCAGCAGCTCCCGGGACACCACAGATACGCAGTATTTT.